This is a list of T cell receptor beta chains from one sample in a study of control samples from healthy donors and cancer patients. The assay was immunoSEQ multiplex PCR, and TCRdb's table has in-frame clones only and misses some. Altogether some 150,000 clones are present, around 91% being singletons, with the ten largest covering 1.5%. The sequenced sample was blood. The receptors here all came from a woman aged 25 to 39 in good health. Each CDR3 is given with its conserved first and last residue. D genes are given only for firm matches. Rows give clone size only sometimes, using once, few, many, or a class for an expanded clone.

CDR3: CASRNGGAKNIQYF
DNA: TGTGCCAGCAGAAACGGGGGGGCAAAAAACATTCAGTACTTC
V: TRBV25-1
D: TRBD2
J: TRBJ2-4
size: once

CDR3: CASSFFSPGASSGSSYEQYF
DNA: TGTGCCAGCAGTTTTTTTAGCCCAGGGGCGTCTAGCGGGAGCTCCTACGAGCAGTACTTC
V: TRBV28
D: TRBD2
J: TRBJ2-7
size: .

CDR3: CASSPTGDSGNTIYF
DNA: TGTGCCAGCAGCCCTACAGGGGACTCTGGGAACACCATATATTTT
V: TRBV3-1/TRBV3-2
D: TRBD1
J: TRBJ1-3
size: .

CDR3: CASSDGSNEKLFF
DNA: TGTGCCAGCAGTGATGGGTCGAATGAAAAACTGTTTTTT
V: TRBV25-1
D: .
J: TRBJ1-4
size: .

CDR3: CSVEGGYNQPQHF
DNA: TGCAGCGTTGAAGGAGGGTACAATCAGCCCCAGCATTTT
V: TRBV29-1
D: .
J: TRBJ1-5
size: .

CDR3: CASSFQGNYGYTF
DNA: TGTGCCAGCAGTTTCCAGGGGAACTATGGCTACACCTTC
V: TRBV27
D: .
J: TRBJ1-2
size: .

CDR3: CASSSRQGAQSNQPQHF
DNA: TGTGCCAGCAGTTCACGACAGGGGGCTCAGAGCAATCAGCCCCAGCATTTT
V: TRBV6-2/TRBV6-3
D: TRBD1
J: TRBJ1-5
size: .

CDR3: CSVATGEFGGYTF
DNA: TGCAGCGTCGCGACAGGGGAGTTCGGGGGCTACACCTTC
V: TRBV29-1
D: TRBD1
J: TRBJ1-2
size: .

CDR3: CASSDWGSSGGPYEQYF
DNA: TGTGCCAGCAGTGATTGGGGGTCTAGCGGGGGTCCCTACGAGCAGTACTTC
V: TRBV2
D: TRBD2
J: TRBJ2-7
size: .

CDR3: CASSQGTASASYEQYF
DNA: TGCGCCAGCAGCCAAGGGACGGCTAGCGCCTCCTACGAGCAGTACTTC
V: TRBV4-3
D: .
J: TRBJ2-7
size: .

CDR3: CASSQRQGASGYTF
DNA: TGTGCCAGCAGCCAACGACAGGGGGCGTCAGGCTACACCTTC
V: TRBV7-8
D: TRBD1
J: TRBJ1-2
size: .

CDR3: CASGRQNTEAFF
DNA: TGTGCCAGCGGGAGGCAGAACACTGAAGCTTTCTTT
V: TRBV6-5
D: .
J: TRBJ1-1
size: .

CDR3: CASSERYDGYTF
DNA: TGTGCCAGCAGTGAGAGGTACGATGGCTACACCTTC
V: TRBV6-1
D: .
J: TRBJ1-2
size: .

CDR3: CASSLGEGPYNEQFF
DNA: TGCGCCAGCAGCTTGGGAGAGGGCCCCTACAATGAGCAGTTCTTC
V: TRBV5-1
D: .
J: TRBJ2-1
size: once

CDR3: CASSKGDVGELFF
DNA: TGCGCCAGCAGTAAAGGGGATGTCGGGGAGCTGTTTTTT
V: TRBV10-1
D: .
J: TRBJ2-2
size: few

CDR3: CASSLGGGRTDTQYF
DNA: TGTGCCAGCAGCTTAGGTGGGGGCCGCACAGATACGCAGTATTTT
V: TRBV7-9
D: .
J: TRBJ2-3
size: .

CDR3: CSASRLAFSTDTQYF
DNA: TGCAGTGCTAGTCGGCTAGCCTTTAGCACAGATACGCAGTATTTT
V: TRBV20-1
D: .
J: TRBJ2-3
size: .